Presented here are 13 T cell receptor beta chains from one specimen sequenced in a study of T-cell memory formation after mild COVID-19 (dated by TCRdb to about 2021). Libraries were made using 5' RACE. The listed sequencing device is Illumina NovaSeq 6000. TCRdb trimmed the raw reads at Q25, called clones with MiXCR and kept productive beta chains. Entries that share a CDR3 protein sequence are merged under the most common genes and DNA. Across this sample there are roughly 310,000 distinct CDR3 sequences, with 15% to 20% seen only once. The ten largest clones take up 22% of the sample. The sample was PBMCs or a T cell subset sorted from them (not recorded which). The receptors originated from a man younger than 35 who had mild COVID-19 (a few samples of this study predate the infection). The sample titles of this study are shuffled in the database, so cell type and time point are left out; the donor was told from shared clones.

The V gene is TRBV14, the J gene TRBJ2-3; the match to TRBD1 covers 7 bases. The germline V gene has CDR1 SGHDN and CDR2 FVKESK. CDR3 length equals 12 residues. DNA for the CDR3: TGTGCGAGCGGACAGGGCACAGATACGCAGTATTTT. Translating gives CASGQGTDTQYF.

The V and J genes are TRBV10-3 and TRBJ2-2; D may correspond to TRBD1 or TRBD2 (5 bases each). The CDR3 sequence is 15 residues long. V was trimmed by 2 bases and J by 6 bases, leaving 13 bases between them. CDR1 is ENHRY and CDR2 is SYGVKD in the germline V gene. The chain's CDR3 is CAISEAGSGAGELFF. Here the CDR3 DNA reads TGTGCCATCAGTGAGGCAGGGTCCGGGGCCGGGGAGCTGTTTTTT.

This clonotype came up a few times. CDR3 amino acids: CASSRGQVGETQYF. CDR3 DNA sequence: TGTGCCAGCAGCCGCGGACAGGTTGGAGAGACCCAGTACTTC. The V gene is TRBV7-2, the J gene TRBJ2-5; 7 positions agree with TRBD1. The CDR3 length is 14 residues. V trimming: 5 bases; J trimming: 4 bases; junction bases outside the gene matches: 7. Germline-derived CDR1 and CDR2 are SGHTA and FQGNSA.

This clonotype occurred a few times. In DNA, the CDR3 is TGTGCCAGCAGCTTAGGCCAGGGACAGCTATTCTACGAGCAGTACTTC. Its translation: CASSLGQGQLFYEQYF. The chain couples TRBV13 to TRBJ2-7, with TRBD1 matching 7 bases. Looked up from germline, CDR1 is PRHDT and CDR2 is FYEKMQ (reference sequence). After removal of 0 bases from V and 3 bases from J, the junction contained 8 bases not matched to a gene. The CDR3 has 16 amino acids. The whole variable domain, filled in from reference TRBV13 and TRBJ2-7, reads AAGVIQSPRHLIKEKRETATLKCYPIPRHDTVYWYQQGPGQDPQFLISFYEKMQSDKGSIPDRFSAQQFSDYHSELNMSSLELGDSALYFCASSLGQGQLFYEQYFGPGTRLTVT.

This clonotype has at least ten counts. The chain employs TRBV4-2 and TRBJ2-6, with D tentatively TRBD1 (5 bases). This CDR3 contains 19 residues. The germline V gene has CDR1 LGHNA and CDR2 YNFKEQ. V was shortened by 0 bases and J by 0 bases, with 15 bases between the two germline ends. CDR3 nucleotides: TGTGCCAGCAGCCAAGAGGCAGGGTCCCGGGCCTCTGGGGCCAACGTCCTGACTTTC. This translates into CASSQEAGSRASGANVLTF.

DNA for the CDR3: TGTGCCAGCAGCACAACAGGGTCCTCCGCCTTCTATAGCAATCAGCCCCAGCATTTT. Protein: CASSTTGSSAFYSNQPQHF. This chain uses TRBV27 with TRBJ1-5; possible D gene TRBD1, 6 bases. The V gene's germline CDR1 is MNHEY and CDR2 SMNVEV (reference sequence). The germline V and J ends were trimmed by 6 bases and 0 bases, with 24 bases remaining between them. The CDR3 loop spans 19 amino acids.

This clonotype was seen at least ten times. CDR3: CASGPRGGGTYEQFF. CDR3 nucleotide sequence: TGTGCCAGCGGTCCCCGGGGGGGGGGTACATATGAGCAGTTCTTC. The rearrangement links TRBV12-3 or TRBV12-4 to TRBJ2-1; TRBD2 matches at 8 bases. The junction had 14 bases not matched to a gene; V was cut back by 8 bases and J by 8 bases. The CDR3 is 15 residues long.

This clonotype was picked up a small number of times. V gene TRBV21-1 combines with J gene TRBJ2-5; the tabulated D call, TRBD1, remains unverified against the DNA. TRBV21-1 is a known pseudogene. The CDR3 extends over 9 amino acids. CDR3 region: CAGGETQYF. The CDR3 DNA follows: TGTGCCGGGGGGGAGACCCAGTACTTC.

This clonotype was seen only a few times. This chain connects TRBV7-2 to TRBJ2-1; no definite D call. V gave up 6 bases and J gave up 2 bases, with 8 bases separating them. This CDR3 contains 13 residues. The germline V gene has CDR1 SGHTA and CDR2 FQGNSA. In DNA, the CDR3 is TGTGCCAGCAGACCCCGTACCTACAATGAGCAGTTCTTC. Translating gives CASRPRTYNEQFF. The complete variable domain, with remaining parts taken from reference TRBV7-2 and TRBJ2-1, reads GAGVSQSPSNKVTEKGKDVELRCDPISGHTALYWYRQSLGQGLEFLIYFQGNSAPDKSGLPSDRFSAERTGGSVSTLTIQRTQQEDSAVYLCASRPRTYNEQFFGPGTRLTVL.

This chain connects TRBV7-2 to TRBJ2-1; no definite D call. Trimming cost V 2 bases and J 11 bases, with 10 bases left between them. Germline CDR1 SGHTA, CDR2 FQGNSA. This CDR3 comprises 12 residues. The CDR3 protein is CASSLSLTKQFF. Written as DNA, the CDR3 is TGTGCCAGCAGCTTAAGCTTGACAAAGCAGTTCTTC.

The chain carries TRBV7-2 and TRBJ1-2, with 10 bases aligning to TRBD1. After removal of 4 bases from V and 5 bases from J, the junction contained 10 bases not matched to a gene. This CDR3 region has 16 residues. Per the germline V gene, CDR1 is SGHTA and CDR2 is FQGNSA. CDR3 region: CASSSWTGGMRYGYTF. The CDR3 DNA reads as TGTGCCAGCAGCTCCTGGACAGGGGGTATGAGATATGGCTACACCTTC.

The table lists this clonotype with many counts. The V gene is TRBV7-9, the J gene TRBJ1-2; possibly TRBD1 for D (6 bases). Trimming removed 5 bases at V and 1 base at J, with 11 bases between. Germline lookup yields CDR1 SEHNR and CDR2 FQNEAQ (reference sequence). The CDR3 contains 14 residues. CDR3 residues: CASSASRGNYGYTF. As DNA, the CDR3 is TGTGCCAGCAGCGCTAGCAGGGGTAACTATGGCTACACCTTC.

This clonotype was observed a handful of times. V and J are TRBV20-1 and TRBJ2-7; D is possibly TRBD1 or TRBD2 (6 bases each). In germline, CDR1 is DFQATT, CDR2 SNEGSKA (reference sequence). The ends were cut back, 3 bases at V and 3 bases at J, with 15 bases in the middle. CDR3 length: 14 residues. CDR3 residues: CSARRGASYYEQYF. CDR3 sequence (DNA): TGCAGTGCTAGGAGGGGGGCCTCCTACTACGAGCAGTACTTC.